This is a list of T cell receptor beta chains from one sample in a study of T cell repertoires in cytomegalovirus infection. TCRdb re-analysed the reads in MiXCR, keeping a single row per CDR3 protein. Among almost 550,000 distinct CDR3 sequences listed, 15% to 20% were seen once. The sample taken for sequencing was CD8+ T cells from PBMCs. The receptors were gathered from a human donor in good health (CMV status not recorded). Some clones in this sample may be carry-over from other donors' samples. CDR3s include the opening cysteine and the closing phenylalanine or tryptophan. The D gene is left open where the match is weak. Clone size is given for some rows only: seen once, a few or many times, or a class if the clone is expanded.

CDR3 DNA	CDR3 protein	clone size	V gene	J gene	D gene
TGTGCCAGCAGCTTAACGGGCGGGGCAGCCAAGGGAGGGCAGTACTTC	CASSLTGGAAKGGQYF	few	TRBV7-3	TRBJ2-7	-
TGTGCCAGCAGTTACTCGAGGGAGGGGACCGGGGAGCTGTTTTTT	CASSYSREGTGELFF	-	TRBV6-2/TRBV6-3	TRBJ2-2	TRBD2
TGTGCCAGCAGCCCGAAGCTGACAGGCTCTGGAAACACCATATATTTT	CASSPKLTGSGNTIYF	many	TRBV7-9	TRBJ1-3	-
TGTGCCACCCAAGACAGGTTTAGCAATCAGCCCCAGCATTTT	CATQDRFSNQPQHF	many	TRBV27	TRBJ1-5	-
TGTGCCAGCGAGAGGGACCCCCCAGATACGCAGTATTTT	CASERDPPDTQYF	many	TRBV2	TRBJ2-3	-
TGTGCCAGCAGCGTACCGGGCCCGAACACTGAAGCTTTCTTT	CASSVPGPNTEAFF	many	TRBV7-9	TRBJ1-1	-
TGTGCCAGCAGGGACGGGGCTCAGGGAAACACCATATATTTT	CASRDGAQGNTIYF	-	TRBV9	TRBJ1-3	-
TGTGCCAGCAGTTTCCGAATGAGCTCCTACGAGCAGTACTTC	CASSFRMSSYEQYF	many	TRBV28	TRBJ2-7	-
TGTACCTGGAGTGTACAAGCTAACAATGAGCAGTTCTTC	CTWSVQANNEQFF	-	TRBV30	TRBJ2-1	-
TGTGCCAGCAGTGTATTGGGACAGGGGTGGGACGAGCAGTACTTC	CASSVLGQGWDEQYF	-	TRBV6-1	TRBJ2-7	TRBD1
TGCGCAAGCAGTGATCCAGTGGAAGATGAAAAACTGTTTTTT	CASSDPVEDEKLFF	once	TRBV10-2	TRBJ1-4	-
TGTGCCACCAGTGATTCCCGCGGTCGCAACTCTGGGGCCAACGTCCTGACTTTC	CATSDSRGRNSGANVLTF	-	TRBV24-1	TRBJ2-6	-
TGCAGTGCTAGTGGGGGGAGCTATGGCTACACCTTC	CSASGGSYGYTF	few	TRBV20-1	TRBJ1-2	-